The following is a TCR beta chain sequence with its context. This record comes from a study of blood T cell repertoires in COVID-19. Study as a whole: From the United States, Italy and Spain came samples of acute and convalescent COVID-19. Sample material is recorded as cDNA or gDNA derived from T cells, B-cell-depleted T cells, or PBMCs.

V lost 6 bases and J lost 9; bases outside the gene matches: 3. This CDR3 spans 11 amino acids. The germline CDR1 and CDR2 sequences are DFQATT and SNEGSKA (reference sequence). Authors' methods: Researchers report that nucleated cell counts were estimated from reference gene primer amplification. The assay was immunoSEQ multiplex PCR, and TCRdb's table has in-frame clones only and misses some. Clonal size and the V and J genes are those of that table, whereas D and trimming came from the DNA. The sample has 210,000 or so clones; around 83% are singletons. The sample was peripheral blood. This chain links TRBV20-1 with TRBJ1-2; TRBD1 aligns across 11 bases. This sequence was found in a man aged 45 to 65 with active or convalescent COVID-19. CDR3 in amino acids: CSAGTGGSYTF. CDR3 bases: TGCAGTGCCGGGACAGGGGGGAGCTACACCTTC.